Sequencing of this T cell receptor (beta chain) was carried out in a study of shared clonotypes between healthy human individuals. Clones were read by immunoSEQ multiplex PCR, and TCRdb kept only the in-frame ones, dropping some. This table has roughly 2.2 million clones, about 92% appearing once. This CDR3 region has 18 residues. Trimming removed 8 bases from V and 2 bases from J; junction bases left unmatched: 17. The germline V gene encodes CDR1 LNHDA and CDR2 SQIVND (reference sequence). This sequence was found in a young man in good health. Some clones in this sample may be carry-over from other donors' samples. The rearrangement uses TRBV19 and TRBJ2-2; 7 nucleotides line up with TRBD2. Source material: naive CD4+ T cells from PBMCs. Described subset: CD45RA+ positively selected. CDR3 sequence (DNA): TGTGCCAGTTTACTGGGGTCGAGGCTAGCGGAAAACACCGGGGAGCTGTTTTTT. Residues: CASLLGSRLAENTGELFF.